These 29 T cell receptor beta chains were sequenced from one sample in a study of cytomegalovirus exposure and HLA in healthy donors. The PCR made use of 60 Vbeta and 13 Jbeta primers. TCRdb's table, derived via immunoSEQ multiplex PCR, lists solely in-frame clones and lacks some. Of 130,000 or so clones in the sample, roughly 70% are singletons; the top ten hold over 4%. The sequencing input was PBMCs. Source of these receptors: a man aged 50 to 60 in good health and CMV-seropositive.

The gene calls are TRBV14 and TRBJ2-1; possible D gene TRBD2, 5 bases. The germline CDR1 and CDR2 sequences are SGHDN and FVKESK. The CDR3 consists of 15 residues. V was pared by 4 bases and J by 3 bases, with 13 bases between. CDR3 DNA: TGTGCCAGCAGCCCTCTCGCGGGTGGCTACAATGAGCAGTTCTTC. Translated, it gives CASSPLAGGYNEQFF.

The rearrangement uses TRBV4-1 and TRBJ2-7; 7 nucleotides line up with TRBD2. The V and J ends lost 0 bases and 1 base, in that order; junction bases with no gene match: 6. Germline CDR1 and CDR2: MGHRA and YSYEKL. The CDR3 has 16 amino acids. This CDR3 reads CASSQDQRGGSYEQYF. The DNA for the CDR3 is TGCGCCAGCAGCCAAGATCAGAGGGGAGGGTCCTACGAGCAGTACTTC.

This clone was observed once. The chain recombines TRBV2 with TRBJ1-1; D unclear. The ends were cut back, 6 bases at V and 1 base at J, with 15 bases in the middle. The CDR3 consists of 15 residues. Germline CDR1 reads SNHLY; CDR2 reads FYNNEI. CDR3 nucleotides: TGTGCCAGCAGAACGCGAACGGGAGGGAACACTGAAGCTTTCTTT. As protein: CASRTRTGGNTEAFF.

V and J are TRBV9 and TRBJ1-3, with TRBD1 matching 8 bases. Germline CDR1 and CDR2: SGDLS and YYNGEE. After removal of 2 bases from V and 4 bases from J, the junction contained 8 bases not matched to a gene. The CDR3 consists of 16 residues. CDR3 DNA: TGTGCCAGCAGCGTGGGGGGACAGGCTGGAGGAAACACCATATATTTT. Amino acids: CASSVGGQAGGNTIYF. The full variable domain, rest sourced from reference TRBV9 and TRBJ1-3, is DSGVTQTPKHLITATGQRVTLRCSPRSGDLSVYWYQQSLDQGLQFLIQYYNGEERAKGNILERFSAQQFPDLHSELNLSSLELGDSALYFCASSVGGQAGGNTIYFGEGSWLTVV.

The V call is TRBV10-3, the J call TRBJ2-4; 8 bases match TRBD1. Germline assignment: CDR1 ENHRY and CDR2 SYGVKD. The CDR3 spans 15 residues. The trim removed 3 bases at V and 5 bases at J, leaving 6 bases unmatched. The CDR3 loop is CAISDLGQGENIQYF. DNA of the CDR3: TGTGCCATCAGTGACCTCGGACAGGGAGAAAACATTCAGTACTTC.

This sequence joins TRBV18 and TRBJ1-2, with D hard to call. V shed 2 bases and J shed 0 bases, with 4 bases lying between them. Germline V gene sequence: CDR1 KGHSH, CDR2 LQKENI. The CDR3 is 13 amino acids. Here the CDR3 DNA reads TGTGCCAGCTCACCAGGAGCTAACTATGGCTACACCTTC. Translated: CASSPGANYGYTF.

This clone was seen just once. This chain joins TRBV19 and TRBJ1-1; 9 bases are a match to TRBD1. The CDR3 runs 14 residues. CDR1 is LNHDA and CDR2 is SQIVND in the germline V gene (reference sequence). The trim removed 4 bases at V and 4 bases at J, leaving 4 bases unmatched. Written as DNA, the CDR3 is TGTGCCAGTAGTACCCGACAGGGGGGCACTGAAGCTTTCTTT. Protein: CASSTRQGGTEAFF. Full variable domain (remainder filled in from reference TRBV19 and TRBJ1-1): DGGITQSPKYLFRKEGQNVTLSCEQNLNHDAMYWYRQDPGQGLRLIYYSQIVNDFQKGDIAEGYSVSREKKESFPLTVTSAQKNPTAFYLCASSTRQGGTEAFFGQGTRLTVV.

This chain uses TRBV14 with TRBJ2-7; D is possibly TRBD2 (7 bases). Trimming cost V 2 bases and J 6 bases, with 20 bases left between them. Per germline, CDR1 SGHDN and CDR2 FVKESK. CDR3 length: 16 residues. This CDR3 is CASSQRSGGGRGEQYF. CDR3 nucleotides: TGTGCCAGCAGCCAAAGATCTGGGGGCGGGAGAGGCGAGCAGTACTTC.

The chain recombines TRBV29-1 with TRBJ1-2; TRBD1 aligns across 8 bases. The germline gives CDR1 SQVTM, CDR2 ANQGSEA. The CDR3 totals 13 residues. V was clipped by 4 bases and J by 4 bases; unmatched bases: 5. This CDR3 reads CSVVTGGAYGYTF. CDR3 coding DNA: TGCAGCGTTGTAACAGGGGGTGCCTATGGCTACACCTTC.

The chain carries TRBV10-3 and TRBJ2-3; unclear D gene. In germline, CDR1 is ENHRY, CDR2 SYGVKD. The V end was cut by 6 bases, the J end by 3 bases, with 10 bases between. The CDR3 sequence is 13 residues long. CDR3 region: CAISEAVTDTQYF. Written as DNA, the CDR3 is TGTGCCATCAGCGAGGCGGTAACAGATACGCAGTATTTT.

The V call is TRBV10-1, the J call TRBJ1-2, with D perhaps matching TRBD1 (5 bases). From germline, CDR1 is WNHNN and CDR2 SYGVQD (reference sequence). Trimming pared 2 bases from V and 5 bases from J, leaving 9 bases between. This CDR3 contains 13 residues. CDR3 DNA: TGCGCCAGCAGTGAGACAGGCCTATATGGCTACACCTTC. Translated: CASSETGLYGYTF.

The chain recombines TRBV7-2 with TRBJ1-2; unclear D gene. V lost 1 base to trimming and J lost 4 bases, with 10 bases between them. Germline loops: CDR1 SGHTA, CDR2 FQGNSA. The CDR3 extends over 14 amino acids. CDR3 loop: CASSLVEELYGYTF. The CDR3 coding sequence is TGTGCCAGCAGCTTAGTGGAGGAACTCTATGGCTACACCTTC.

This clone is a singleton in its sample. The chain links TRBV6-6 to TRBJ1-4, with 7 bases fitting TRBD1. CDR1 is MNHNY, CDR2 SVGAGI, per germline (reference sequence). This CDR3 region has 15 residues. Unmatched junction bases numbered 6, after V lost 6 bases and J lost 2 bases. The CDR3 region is CASSKGGSTNEKLFF. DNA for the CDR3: TGTGCCAGCAGCAAAGGGGGCTCCACTAATGAAAAACTGTTTTTT.

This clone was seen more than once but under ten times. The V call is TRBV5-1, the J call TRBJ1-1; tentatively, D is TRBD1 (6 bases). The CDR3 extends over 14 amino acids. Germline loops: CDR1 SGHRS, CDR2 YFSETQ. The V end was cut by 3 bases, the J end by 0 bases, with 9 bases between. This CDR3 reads CASSSGDLNTEAFF. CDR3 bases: TGCGCCAGCAGCTCAGGGGATTTGAACACTGAAGCTTTCTTT.

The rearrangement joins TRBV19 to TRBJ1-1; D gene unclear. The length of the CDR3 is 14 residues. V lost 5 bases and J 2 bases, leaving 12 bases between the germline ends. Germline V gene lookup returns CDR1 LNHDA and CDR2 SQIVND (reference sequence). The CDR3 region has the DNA TGTGCCAGTAGTCCGCGGACGGGAAACACTGAAGCTTTCTTT. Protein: CASSPRTGNTEAFF.

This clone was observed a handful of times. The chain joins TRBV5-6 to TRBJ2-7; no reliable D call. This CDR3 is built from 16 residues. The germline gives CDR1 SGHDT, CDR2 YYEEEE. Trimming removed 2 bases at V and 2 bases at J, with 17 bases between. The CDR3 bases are TGTGCCAGCAGCTTAGCCCGCGTAGTCAAGACCTACGAGCAGTACTTC. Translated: CASSLARVVKTYEQYF. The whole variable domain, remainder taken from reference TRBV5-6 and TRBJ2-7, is DAGVTQSPTHLIKTRGQQVTLRCSPKSGHDTVSWYQQALGQGPQFIFQYYEEEERQRGNFPDRFSGHQFPNYSSELNVNALLLGDSALYLCASSLARVVKTYEQYFGPGTRLTVT.

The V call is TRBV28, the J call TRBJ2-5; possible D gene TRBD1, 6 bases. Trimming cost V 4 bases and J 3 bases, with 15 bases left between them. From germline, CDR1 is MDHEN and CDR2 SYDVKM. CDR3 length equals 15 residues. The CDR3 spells CASSSPGAGKETQYF. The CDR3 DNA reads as TGTGCCAGCAGTTCTCCAGGGGCCGGAAAAGAGACCCAGTACTTC.

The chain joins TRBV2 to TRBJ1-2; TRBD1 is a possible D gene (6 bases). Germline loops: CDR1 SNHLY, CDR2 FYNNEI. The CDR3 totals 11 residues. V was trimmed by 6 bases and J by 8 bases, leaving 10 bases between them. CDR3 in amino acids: CASRPDRGYTF. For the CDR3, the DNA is TGTGCCAGCAGGCCCGACAGGGGCTACACCTTC.

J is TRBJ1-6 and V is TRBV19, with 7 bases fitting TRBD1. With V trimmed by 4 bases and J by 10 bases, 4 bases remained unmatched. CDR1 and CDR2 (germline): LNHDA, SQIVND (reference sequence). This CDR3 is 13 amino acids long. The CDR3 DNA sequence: TGTGCCAGTAGTACAGGGGGTTTCTCACCCCTCCACTTT. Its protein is CASSTGGFSPLHF.

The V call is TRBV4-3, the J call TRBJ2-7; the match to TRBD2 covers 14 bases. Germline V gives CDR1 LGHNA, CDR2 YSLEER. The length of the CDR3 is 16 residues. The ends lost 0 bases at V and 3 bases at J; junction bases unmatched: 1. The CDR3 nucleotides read TGCGCCAGCAGCCAAGAGGGACTAGCGGGAGACTACGAGCAGTACTTC. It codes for CASSQEGLAGDYEQYF.

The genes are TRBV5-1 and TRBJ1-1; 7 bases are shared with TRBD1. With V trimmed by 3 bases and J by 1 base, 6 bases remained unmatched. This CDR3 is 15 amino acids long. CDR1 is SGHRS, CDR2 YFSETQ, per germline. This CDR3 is CASSYKQGKNTEAFF. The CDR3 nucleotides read TGCGCCAGCAGCTACAAACAGGGGAAGAACACTGAAGCTTTCTTT. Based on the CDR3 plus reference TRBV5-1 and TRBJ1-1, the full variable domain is KAGVTQTPRYLIKTRGQQVTLSCSPISGHRSVSWYQQTPGQGLQFLFEYFSETQRNKGNFPGRFSGRQFSNSRSEMNVSTLELGDSALYLCASSYKQGKNTEAFFGQGTRLTVV.

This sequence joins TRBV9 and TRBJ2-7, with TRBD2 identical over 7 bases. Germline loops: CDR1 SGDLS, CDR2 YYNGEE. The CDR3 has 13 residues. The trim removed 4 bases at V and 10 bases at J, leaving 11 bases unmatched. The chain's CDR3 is CASSPDSGLVQYF. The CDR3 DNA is TGTGCCAGCAGCCCCGACTCCGGACTAGTTCAGTACTTC.

Here the CDR3 reads CASSHPAGAWSDEQFF. DNA of the CDR3: TGTGCCAGCAGCCACCCAGCGGGGGCCTGGTCCGATGAGCAGTTCTTC. The chain has TRBV4-2 and TRBJ2-1; 8 bases are shared with TRBD2. This CDR3 has 16 residues. Trimming at V came to 3 bases and at J to 8 bases, leaving 12 bases not matched to a gene. From germline, CDR1 is LGHNA and CDR2 YNFKEQ.

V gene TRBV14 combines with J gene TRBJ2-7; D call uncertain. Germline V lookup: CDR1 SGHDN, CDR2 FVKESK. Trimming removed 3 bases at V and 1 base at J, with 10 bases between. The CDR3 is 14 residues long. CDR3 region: CASSQHLTSYEQYF. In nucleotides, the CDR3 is TGTGCCAGCAGCCAGCACTTGACATCCTACGAGCAGTACTTC.

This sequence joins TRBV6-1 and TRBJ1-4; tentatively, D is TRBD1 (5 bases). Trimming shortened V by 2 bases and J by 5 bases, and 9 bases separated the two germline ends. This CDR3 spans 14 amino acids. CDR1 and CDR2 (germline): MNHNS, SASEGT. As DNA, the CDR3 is TGTGCCAGCAGTGAATGGGGGAGGAATGAAAAACTGTTTTTT. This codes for CASSEWGRNEKLFF.

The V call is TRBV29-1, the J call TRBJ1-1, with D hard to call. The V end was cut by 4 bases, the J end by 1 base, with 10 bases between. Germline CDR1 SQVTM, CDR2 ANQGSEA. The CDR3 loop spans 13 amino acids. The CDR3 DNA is TGCAGCGTTGTAAGAGGTACGAACACTGAAGCTTTCTTT. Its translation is CSVVRGTNTEAFF.

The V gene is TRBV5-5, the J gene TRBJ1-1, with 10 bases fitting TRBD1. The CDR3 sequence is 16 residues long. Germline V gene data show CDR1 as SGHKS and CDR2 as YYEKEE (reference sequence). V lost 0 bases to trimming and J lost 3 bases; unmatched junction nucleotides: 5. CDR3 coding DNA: TGTGCCAGCAGCTTGGCCGGGACAGGGGTTTACACTGAAGCTTTCTTT. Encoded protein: CASSLAGTGVYTEAFF.

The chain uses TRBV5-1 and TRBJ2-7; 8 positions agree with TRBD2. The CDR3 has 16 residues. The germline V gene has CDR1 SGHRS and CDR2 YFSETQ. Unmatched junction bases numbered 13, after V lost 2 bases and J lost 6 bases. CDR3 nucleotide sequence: TGCGCCAGCAGCTTCTTACCCGGGACTAGTACTATCGAGCAGTACTTC. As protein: CASSFLPGTSTIEQYF.

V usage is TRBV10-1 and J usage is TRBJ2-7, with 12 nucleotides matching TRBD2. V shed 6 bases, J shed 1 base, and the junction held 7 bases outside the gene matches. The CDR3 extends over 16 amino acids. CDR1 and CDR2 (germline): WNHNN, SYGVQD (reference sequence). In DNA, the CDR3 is TGCGCCAGCAGACTGCGACTAGCGGGAGTGTCCTACGAGCAGTACTTC. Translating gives CASRLRLAGVSYEQYF.